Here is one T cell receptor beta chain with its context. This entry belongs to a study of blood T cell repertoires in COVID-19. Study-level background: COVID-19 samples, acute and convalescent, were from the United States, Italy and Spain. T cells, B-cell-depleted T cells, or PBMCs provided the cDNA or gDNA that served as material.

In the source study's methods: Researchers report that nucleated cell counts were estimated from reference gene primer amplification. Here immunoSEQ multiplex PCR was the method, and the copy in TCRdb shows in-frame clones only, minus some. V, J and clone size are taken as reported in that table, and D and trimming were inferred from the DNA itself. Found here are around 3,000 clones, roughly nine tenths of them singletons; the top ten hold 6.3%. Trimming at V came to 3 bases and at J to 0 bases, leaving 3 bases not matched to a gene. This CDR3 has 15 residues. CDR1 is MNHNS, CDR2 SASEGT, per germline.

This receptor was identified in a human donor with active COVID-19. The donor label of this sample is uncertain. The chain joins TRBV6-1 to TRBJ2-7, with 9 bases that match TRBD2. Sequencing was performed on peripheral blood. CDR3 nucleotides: TGTGCCAGCAGTGAGAGCGGGGGGAGCTCCTACGAGCAGTACTTC. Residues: CASSESGGSSYEQYF.